This T cell receptor (beta chain) originates from a study of beta chain features in type 1 diabetes (dated by TCRdb to the late 2010s). At the level of the whole study: Mean age, gender distribution, total cell number and subset yield did not differ between patients and healthy donors. Whereas all 28 donors provided naive and central memory subsets, regulatory and stem cell-like memory subsets were isolated from just 8 patients and roughly eight healthy donors. A total of over 95,000,000 sorted cells were examined across all samples, and RNA yield correlated strongly with the number of cells per subset. In the study, TCRB repertoires of sorted circulating CD4+ T cell subsets from recently diagnosed type 1 diabetes patients were compared with those of matched healthy donors. Points the paper makes about the study in general: Shorter templates might have been favored by PCR, but patient and control samples were amplified and corrected together, so both groups would have been affected equally by any skew. Only small numbers of individuals were included in the HLA sub-analyses, which left unresolved whether HLA type had any influence on TCRB rearrangement. A moderate but significant shortening of TCRB CDR3 length was observed in type 1 diabetes patients in all four CD4+ subsets. At VDJ recombination sites, type 1 diabetes patients had fewer insertions and more deleted nucleotides, which implies abnormalities in thymic rearrangement. Naive, central memory and regulatory TCRB repertoires appeared more similar among patients than among healthy donors. Because cDNA was sequenced instead of genomic DNA, activated cells with high expression could be over-represented, although the groups did not differ in activation or CD3 levels.

Each donor gave one peripheral blood draw, roughly 0.12 L on average, collected into heparinised tubes. A BD FACSAria II and a panel including CD45RO, CCR7, CD25, CD127, CD95 and CD27 were used to sort naive, central memory, regulatory and stem cell-like memory CD4+ T cells. Purity was above 95% for every sorted population. PBMCs were isolated immediately by Lymphoprep density gradient centrifugation and stained directly without culture. So that batch effects would be minimized, each experiment stained and sorted samples in pairs, pairing one healthy donor with one patient. The High Capacity cDNA Reverse Transcription Kit was used to reverse transcribe all of the isolated RNA, meaning that expressed TCRB transcripts were what got sequenced. Naive, central memory and regulatory T cell samples underwent deep immunoSEQ sequencing, averaging about 3.57 million total reads per sample. After sorted cells were lysed in RLT buffer, RNA was extracted with DNase-treated RNeasy Micro or Mini kits, with the choice depending on cell number. Each cell subset was processed separately to prevent cross-contamination, with patient and healthy donor samples processed together. Using the immunoSEQ multiplex PCR, TCRB sequences were amplified from cDNA into 87-bp fragments spanning the CDR3 region. Sequencing of the amplicons was done on the Illumina HiSeq platform. On the authors' methods: Synthetic template baselines were used to correct PCR bias computationally, reads within Hamming distance 2 were collapsed together, and singletons that could not be merged were discarded. By aligning reads against IMGT, V, D and J genes, CDR3 length, and insertions or deletions at six rearrangement sites were assigned. Within each subset, clonotype counts were normalized to the number of sorted cells before true diversity and Gini coefficients were calculated with the tcR R package. The overlap coefficient, calculated on TCRB nucleotide sequences, was used to quantify repertoire sharing. Out-of-frame TCRB sequences from naive cells were analyzed as a proxy for the pre-selection repertoire. Not all clones reach the TCRdb copy of this immuneACCESS table, which keeps in-frame sequences only. Checked studies attribute under half of the gap to unresolved V genes and leave the rest unexplained. V and J calls and clone size are as listed in that table; D and trimming were resolved from the DNA. The sample table contains about 230,000 clones; only one count was recorded for over 8.5% of them. The ten most abundant clones make up just under 0.035% of the sample.

This clone came up a few times. Its antigen is still unknown. No base-level quality is on record; no much larger clone is a single base apart. Clipping removes 4 bases from V and 6 bases from J, with 7 as the unmatched junction base count. From cysteine to phenylalanine, the CDR3 is 14 amino acids long. The sequence is cut down to CDR3 DNA, 42 bases in frame from base 1. CDR1 SGHTA and CDR2 FQGNSA were looked up in the germline V gene. Specimen: naive CD4+ T cells from blood. In light of the paper, this sample's cell subset or site label describes: true naive CD4+ T cells. Recombination joined TRBV7-2 with TRBJ2-3, with 7 bases matching TRBD1. The receptor's source is a woman aged 18-30 years in good health. The CDR3 here reads CASSYDRVMDTQYF. The bases are TGTGCCAGCAGCTACGACAGGGTGATGGATACGCAGTATTTT.